This passage covers 26 T cell receptor beta chains from one sample sequenced in a study of blood T cell repertoires in COVID-19. Repertoires were generated with immunoSEQ multiplex PCR, while TCRdb's copy carries only in-frame clones and drops some. The sample yields under 200,000 clones, 65% to 85% seen once. The sample taken for sequencing was peripheral blood. All receptors derive from a human donor with acute or convalescent COVID-19. The donor label of this sample is uncertain.

This chain links TRBV11-2 with TRBJ2-7; perhaps TRBD2 as D (6 bases). Germline loops: CDR1 SGHAT, CDR2 FQNNGV. With 3 bases removed from V and 0 bases from J, the gap between germline ends came to 15 bases. CDR3 length equals 16 residues. The DNA for the CDR3 is TGTGCCAGCAGCTTGGGGGGTCCATTAGTCTCCTACGAGCAGTACTTC. Its protein product is CASSLGGPLVSYEQYF.

The chain is built from TRBV3-1 (or the pseudogene TRBV3-2) and TRBJ1-4; no clear D. Germline-derived CDR1 and CDR2 are LGHDT and YNNKEL (reference sequence). Trimming cost V 4 bases and J 7 bases, with 7 bases left between them. The CDR3 contains 12 residues. CDR3 coding DNA: TGTGCCAGCAGCCCCCCGGGTGAAAAACTGTTTTTT. It is translated as CASSPPGEKLFF.

This chain uses TRBV6-6 with TRBJ2-1, with D possibly being TRBD2 (5 bases). This CDR3 has 15 residues. Trimming took 7 bases from V and 9 from J, leaving 22 bases between them. CDR1 and CDR2 (germline): MNHNY, SVGAGI (reference sequence). This CDR3 is CASIEEGRERVEQFF. Here the CDR3 DNA reads TGTGCCAGCATCGAAGAGGGTCGTGAAAGGGTTGAGCAGTTCTTC.

This clone was detected only once. CDR3 coding DNA: TGTGCCAGCAGCTTGAGTGGTGACACTGAAGCTTTCTTT. Its protein is CASSLSGDTEAFF. The rearrangement links TRBV7-8 to TRBJ1-1; D is unresolved. The CDR3 is made up of 13 amino acids. Deletions cut 3 bases from V and 3 bases from J, with 8 bases between. The germline V gene encodes CDR1 SGHVS and CDR2 FQNEAQ.

The chain couples TRBV6-5 to TRBJ1-2; 10 bases agree with TRBD1. This CDR3 spans 15 amino acids. V gave up 3 bases and J gave up 3 bases; unmatched junction bases: 4. CDR1 and CDR2 from the germline V gene are MNHEY and SVGAGI. The CDR3 DNA reads TGTGCCAGCAGTTATCGGGACAGGGGCCACTATGGCTACACCTTC. It translates to CASSYRDRGHYGYTF.

The chain has TRBV19 and TRBJ1-4; tentative D call: TRBD1 (5 bases). Germline V lookup: CDR1 LNHDA, CDR2 SQIVND (reference sequence). The CDR3 has 15 residues. Trimming shortened V by 6 bases and J by 8 bases, and 19 bases separated the two germline ends. This CDR3 reads CASSMGGETMEKLFF. CDR3 coding DNA: TGTGCCAGTAGCATGGGAGGGGAGACGATGGAAAAACTGTTTTTT.

This sequence joins TRBV28 and TRBJ1-5; no firm D call. This CDR3 is 14 amino acids long. Trimming removed 5 bases from V and 0 bases from J, with 8 bases in between. Looked up from germline, CDR1 is MDHEN and CDR2 is SYDVKM. The CDR3 region has the DNA TGTGCCAGCAGTCCGTTATATAGCAATCAGCCCCAGCATTTT. It encodes CASSPLYSNQPQHF.

Concerning this clone: The junction departs from germline at one end; a sequencing error may be responsible. V and J are TRBV7-6 and TRBJ2-7; a weak D match, TRBD2 (5 bases). Germline V lookup: CDR1 SGHVS, CDR2 FNYEAQ. CDR3 length equals 13 residues. The CDR3 nucleotides read TGTGCCAGCAGTTTAGAGGAGGTCGGCGAGCAGTACTTC. It yields the protein CASSLEEVGEQYF.

The chain combines TRBV30 with TRBJ1-4; D not certain. Germline CDR1 reads GTSNPN; CDR2 reads SVGIG (reference sequence). This CDR3 comprises 12 residues. The V end was cut by 0 bases, the J end by 14 bases, with 13 bases between. CDR3 amino acids: CAWSVVETGLFF. The CDR3 region has the DNA TGTGCCTGGAGTGTGGTCGAAACGGGGCTGTTTTTT.

The chain couples TRBV30 to TRBJ2-7; 8 bases fit TRBD1. Looked up from germline, CDR1 is GTSNPN and CDR2 is SVGIG (reference sequence). V gave up 4 bases and J gave up 6 bases; unmatched junction bases: 11. This CDR3 is built from 14 residues. CDR3 loop: CAWIGGQGYREQYF. CDR3 nucleotides: TGTGCCTGGATTGGAGGACAGGGCTATCGCGAGCAGTACTTC.

Only one count was recorded for this clone. V is TRBV6-5 and J is TRBJ2-1, with TRBD2 identical over 11 bases. Germline-derived CDR1 and CDR2 are MNHEY and SVGAGI. Trimming at V came to 0 bases and at J to 9 bases, leaving 7 bases not matched to a gene. CDR3 length: 16 residues. The CDR3, as DNA: TGTGCCAGCAGTTACTCGCTAGCGGGAGGTACCGGTGAGCAGTTCTTC. Translating gives CASSYSLAGGTGEQFF.

The gene calls are TRBV2 and TRBJ2-5; 7 bases match TRBD1. CDR3 length: 14 residues. Germline-derived CDR1 and CDR2 are SNHLY and FYNNEI. V lost 6 bases to trimming and J lost 1 base; unmatched junction nucleotides: 5. The CDR3: CASRGAGGQETQYF. The CDR3 DNA follows: TGTGCCAGCAGAGGTGCAGGGGGCCAAGAGACCCAGTACTTC.

The CDR3 loop reads CATGLVQETQYF. CDR3 bases: TGTGCCACGGGACTAGTCCAAGAGACCCAGTACTTC. The chain is built from TRBV10-3 and TRBJ2-5; the match to TRBD2 covers 8 bases. Per the germline V gene, CDR1 is ENHRY and CDR2 is SYGVKD. CDR3 size: 12 residues. V trimming: 10 bases; J trimming: 1 base; junction bases outside the gene matches: 2.

The V gene is TRBV5-1, the J gene TRBJ1-4, with D unresolved. The CDR3 loop spans 15 amino acids. Germline V gives CDR1 SGHRS, CDR2 YFSETQ. V lost 4 bases and J lost 3, with 13 bases in between. The CDR3 bases are TGCGCCAGCAGCGTATCCCGCCCGGCTAATGAAAAACTGTTTTTT. This codes for CASSVSRPANEKLFF.

The rearrangement links TRBV10-1 to TRBJ2-7; D possibly corresponds to TRBD1 (5 bases). Germline CDR1 and CDR2: WNHNN and SYGVQD (reference sequence). Between the trimmed V and J ends, which lost 0 bases and 5 bases, there was a span of 8 bases. This CDR3 is built from 13 residues. The CDR3 sequence: CASSESGLNEQYF. DNA of the CDR3: TGCGCCAGCAGTGAGTCGGGGCTAAACGAGCAGTACTTC.

The chain recombines TRBV2 with TRBJ1-1; 7 nucleotides match TRBD1. The length of the CDR3 is 16 residues. V trimming: 6 bases; J trimming: 1 base; junction bases outside the gene matches: 11. The germline CDR1 and CDR2 sequences are SNHLY and FYNNEI. For the CDR3, the DNA is TGTGCCAGCAGGGTCGGGACAGCAACCAAGAACACTGAAGCTTTCTTT. Translated, it gives CASRVGTATKNTEAFF.

V and J are TRBV2 and TRBJ2-3, with 7 bases identical to TRBD2. The germline gives CDR1 SNHLY, CDR2 FYNNEI. J was trimmed by 1 base and V by 3 bases; bases with no gene match: 4. The CDR3 has 15 amino acids. The CDR3 spells CASSDDSGGTDTQYF. The CDR3 nucleotides are TGTGCCAGCAGTGATGACAGCGGGGGCACAGATACGCAGTATTTT.

The rearrangement joins TRBV10-3 to TRBJ2-5; 7 nucleotides align to TRBD1. The CDR3 covers 13 residues. CDR1 and CDR2 (germline): ENHRY, SYGVKD. J lost 0 bases, V lost 7 bases, and 2 bases had no gene match. CDR3 protein: CAITDRDQETQYF. CDR3 bases: TGTGCCATCACAGACAGGGACCAAGAGACCCAGTACTTC.

The CDR3 DNA is TGTGCCAGCAGCCAACGGACAGGGGTCGCTTCTGGGGCCAACGTCCTGACTTTC. It is translated as CASSQRTGVASGANVLTF. The chain links TRBV4-2 to TRBJ2-6, with 9 bases identical to TRBD1. The CDR3 has 18 residues. The J segment lost 1 base and the V segment lost 2 bases, leaving 6 bases of the junction unmatched. From germline, CDR1 is LGHNA and CDR2 YNFKEQ.

DNA of the CDR3: TGTGCCACCAGCAGAGATGGGGACAGCACGTATGGCTACACCTTC. It codes for CATSRDGDSTYGYTF. This sequence joins TRBV15 and TRBJ1-2; 7 positions agree with TRBD1. The trim removed 0 bases at V and 5 bases at J, leaving 6 bases unmatched. Germline CDR1 reads LNHNV; CDR2 reads YYDKDF (reference sequence). The CDR3 has 15 amino acids.

The chain is built from TRBV3-1 (or the pseudogene TRBV3-2) and TRBJ2-7, with D unresolved. The V end lost 0 bases, the J end lost 0 bases, and 6 bases lay between the germline ends. The CDR3 loop spans 14 amino acids. Looked up from germline, CDR1 is LGHDT and CDR2 is YNNKEL (reference sequence). In nucleotides, the CDR3 is TGTGCCAGCAGCCAAGAGCATAGCTCCTACGAGCAGTACTTC. Translated, it gives CASSQEHSSYEQYF.

The sample holds one count of this clone. The CDR3 region is CASSLLGQGAAGANVLTF. The CDR3 coding sequence is TGTGCCAGCAGTTTATTAGGACAGGGGGCCGCTGGGGCCAACGTCCTGACTTTC. The chain uses TRBV28 and TRBJ2-6; 11 bases align to TRBD1. Germline lookup yields CDR1 MDHEN and CDR2 SYDVKM. Trimming took 1 base from V and 2 from J; bases not matched to a gene: 4. This CDR3 spans 18 amino acids.

The count of this clone is one. The chain couples TRBV27 to TRBJ1-2; D ambiguous. Germline-derived CDR1 and CDR2 are MNHEY and SMNVEV (reference sequence). V was trimmed by 4 bases and J by 6 bases, leaving 18 bases between them. The CDR3 is made up of 15 amino acids. In DNA form, the CDR3 reads TGTGCCAGCAGTTCCCCCGAGGCGGAGGAGGATGGCTACACCTTC. Translation: CASSSPEAEEDGYTF.

The rearrangement uses TRBV7-8 and TRBJ1-5; D is undetermined. Germline V CDR1 and CDR2: SGHVS, FQNEAQ. V shed 3 bases and J shed 0 bases, with 9 bases lying between them. The CDR3 is 15 amino acids. CDR3 loop: CASSFPPNSNQPQHF. Here the CDR3 DNA reads TGTGCCAGCAGCTTTCCCCCTAATAGCAATCAGCCCCAGCATTTT.

The chain uses TRBV7-2 and TRBJ1-2; perhaps TRBD1 as D (6 bases). The germline gives CDR1 SGHTA, CDR2 FQGNSA. Trimming took off 1 base at V and 4 bases at J, with 25 bases between the two ends. The CDR3 extends over 19 amino acids. The CDR3 region is CASSLVVRAGAKSPYGYTF. The CDR3 DNA reads TGTGCCAGCAGCTTAGTAGTGCGGGCAGGGGCAAAATCTCCCTATGGCTACACCTTC.

The rearrangement links TRBV18 to TRBJ1-5; D ambiguous. The CDR3 has 16 residues. Per the germline V gene, CDR1 is KGHSH and CDR2 is LQKENI. Trimming stripped 1 base from V and 0 bases from J, with 10 bases between. CDR3 amino acids: CASSPQADYSNQPQHF. The CDR3 nucleotides read TGTGCCAGCTCACCACAGGCGGACTATAGCAATCAGCCCCAGCATTTT.